This entry is about one T cell receptor beta chain. Its antigen is unidentified. This specimen belongs to a study of OX40 agonist ivuxolimab in advanced cancers. Whole-study context: Eligibility admitted prior anti-PD-1, anti-PD-L1 or anti-CTLA-4 therapy; 40% to 50% had some.

Study-wide findings and caveats: On average, CD8+ T cells showed a greater number of expanded clones than CD4+.

The CDR3 has 19 amino acids. J gave up 1 base and V 4 bases, and 14 bases lay outside the gene matches. Germline CDR1 and CDR2: SGHRS and YFSETQ. The table came from immunoSEQ multiplex PCR; TCRdb's copy has only in-frame clones and leaves some out. The table records roughly 40,000 clones, over 75% of them present only once. Here the sequenced sample was CD4+ or CD8+ T cells sorted from blood, taken in a trial of the OX40 agonist ivuxolimab. The genes are TRBV5-1 and TRBJ2-4, with 10 bases that match TRBD2. The sequence was collected from an adult with an advanced solid tumor such as melanoma, head and neck, liver or kidney cancer. The CDR3 protein is CASSLGPAGGPGAKNIQYF. The CDR3 bases are TGCGCCAGCAGCCTGGGGCCAGCGGGAGGGCCGGGGGCCAAAAACATTCAGTACTTC.